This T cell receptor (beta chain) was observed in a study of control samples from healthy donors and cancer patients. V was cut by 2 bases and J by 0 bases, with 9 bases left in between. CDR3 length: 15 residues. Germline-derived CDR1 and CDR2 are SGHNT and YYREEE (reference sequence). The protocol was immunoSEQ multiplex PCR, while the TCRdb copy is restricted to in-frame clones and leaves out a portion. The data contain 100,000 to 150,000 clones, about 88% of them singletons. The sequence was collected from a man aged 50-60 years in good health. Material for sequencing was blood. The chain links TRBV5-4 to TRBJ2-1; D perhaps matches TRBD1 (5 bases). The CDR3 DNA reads TGTGCCAGCAGCTTAGACAGTAGCTCCTACAATGAGCAGTTCTTC. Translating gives CASSLDSSSYNEQFF. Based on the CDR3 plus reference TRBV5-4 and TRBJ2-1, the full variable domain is ETGVTQSPTHLIKTRGQQVTLRCSSQSGHNTVSWYQQALGQGPQFIFQYYREEENGRGNFPPRFSGLQFPNYSSELNVNALELDDSALYLCASSLDSSSYNEQFFGPGTRLTVL.